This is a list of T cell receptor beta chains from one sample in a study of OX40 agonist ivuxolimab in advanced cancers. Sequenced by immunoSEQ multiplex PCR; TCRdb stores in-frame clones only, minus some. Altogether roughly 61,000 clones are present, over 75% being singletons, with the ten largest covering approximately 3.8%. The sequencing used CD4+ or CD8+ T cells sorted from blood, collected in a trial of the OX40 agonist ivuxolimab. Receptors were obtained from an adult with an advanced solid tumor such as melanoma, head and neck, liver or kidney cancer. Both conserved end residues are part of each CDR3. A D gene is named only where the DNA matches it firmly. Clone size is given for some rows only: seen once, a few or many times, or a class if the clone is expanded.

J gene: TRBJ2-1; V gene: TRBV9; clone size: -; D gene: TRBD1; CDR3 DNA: TGTGCCAGCAGCAGGGGACAGGGAAAAAATGAGCAGTTCTTC; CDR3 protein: CASSRGQGKNEQFF
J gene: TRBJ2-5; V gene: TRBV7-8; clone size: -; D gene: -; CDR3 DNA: TGTGCCAGCAGCTTATATATGTTACAAGAGACCCAGTACTTC; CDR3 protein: CASSLYMLQETQYF
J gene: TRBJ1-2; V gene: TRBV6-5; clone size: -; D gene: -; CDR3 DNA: TGTGCCAGCAGCCCCCCGGGGAACTATGGCTACACCTTC; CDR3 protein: CASSPPGNYGYTF
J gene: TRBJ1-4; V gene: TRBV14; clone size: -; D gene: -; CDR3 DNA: TGTGCCAGCAGCCCAAGTCGAACTAATGAAAAACTGTTTTTT; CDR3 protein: CASSPSRTNEKLFF
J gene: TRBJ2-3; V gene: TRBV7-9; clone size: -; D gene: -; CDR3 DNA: TGTGCCAGCAGCCCCTCCGGGGCCCCGGGCACGCAGTATTTT; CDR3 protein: CASSPSGAPGTQYF
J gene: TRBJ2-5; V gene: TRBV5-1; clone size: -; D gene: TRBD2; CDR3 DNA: TGCGCCAGCAGCTTGTCTAGCGGGAGTGGGGAGACCCAGTACTTC; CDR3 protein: CASSLSSGSGETQYF
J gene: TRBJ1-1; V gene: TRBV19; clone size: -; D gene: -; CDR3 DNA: TGTGCCACAACCCAGGGACTCATCAACACTGAAGCTTTCTTT; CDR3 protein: CATTQGLINTEAFF
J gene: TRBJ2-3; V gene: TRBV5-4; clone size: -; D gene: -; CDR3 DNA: TGTGCCAGCAGCTTGGGGGGGCGTAAGACAGATACGCAGTATTTT; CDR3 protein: CASSLGGRKTDTQYF
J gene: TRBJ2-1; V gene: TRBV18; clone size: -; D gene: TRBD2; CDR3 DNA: TGTGCCAGCTCACCAACCGGGACTACTGACAATGAGCAGTTCTTC; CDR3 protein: CASSPTGTTDNEQFF
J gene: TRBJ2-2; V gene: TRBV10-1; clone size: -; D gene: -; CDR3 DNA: TGCGCCAGCAGCGAACTCGGGACCGGGACCGGGGAGCTGTTTTTT; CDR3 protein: CASSELGTGTGELFF
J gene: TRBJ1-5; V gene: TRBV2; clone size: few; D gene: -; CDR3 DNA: TGTGCCAGCACGACAGGAAACAATCAGCCCCAGCATTTT; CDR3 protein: CASTTGNNQPQHF
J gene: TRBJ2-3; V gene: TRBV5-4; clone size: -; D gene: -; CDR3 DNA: TGTGCCAGCAGCTTGGTAAGGGGAGCCACAGATACGCAGTATTTT; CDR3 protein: CASSLVRGATDTQYF
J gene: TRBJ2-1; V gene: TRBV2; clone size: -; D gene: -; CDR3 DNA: TGTGCCAGTACAGCCATCGGGTACAATGAGCAGTTCTTC; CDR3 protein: CASTAIGYNEQFF
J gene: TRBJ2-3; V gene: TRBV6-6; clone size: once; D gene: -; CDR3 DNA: TGTGCCAGCAGTTACTCGTTTGGACTCAGCACAGATACGCAGTATTTT; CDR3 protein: CASSYSFGLSTDTQYF
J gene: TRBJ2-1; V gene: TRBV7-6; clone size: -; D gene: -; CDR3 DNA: TGTGCCAGCAGCCCCGGGGGGCTTATGTACAATGAGCAGTTCTTC; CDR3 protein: CASSPGGLMYNEQFF
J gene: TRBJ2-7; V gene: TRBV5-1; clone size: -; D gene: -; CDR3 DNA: TGCGCCAGCAGCTTGGATTTGGGGGGCGCATCCTACGAGCAGTACTTC; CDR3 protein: CASSLDLGGASYEQYF
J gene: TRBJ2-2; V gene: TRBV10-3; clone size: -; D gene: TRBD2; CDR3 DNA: TGTGCCACCCGCGGGGGTAGCGGGAGTGTCACCGGGGAGCTGTTTTTT; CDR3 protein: CATRGGSGSVTGELFF
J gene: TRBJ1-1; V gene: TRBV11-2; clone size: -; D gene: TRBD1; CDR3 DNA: TGTGCCAGCAGCTCACACAGGGGGGGAATAGCTTTCTTT; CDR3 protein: CASSSHRGGIAFF
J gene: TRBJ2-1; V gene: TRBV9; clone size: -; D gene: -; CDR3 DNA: -; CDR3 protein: CASSVGHGTSGFRIF
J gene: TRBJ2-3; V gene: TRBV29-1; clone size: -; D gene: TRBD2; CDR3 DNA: TGCAGCGTTTCGGGGACTAGCGGGAGAGCAGATACGCAGTATTTT; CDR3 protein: CSVSGTSGRADTQYF
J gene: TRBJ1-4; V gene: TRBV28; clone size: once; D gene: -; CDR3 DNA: TGTGCCAGCAGTGTCCGGGACGGTGCAACTAATGAAAAACTGTTTTTT; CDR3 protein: CASSVRDGATNEKLFF
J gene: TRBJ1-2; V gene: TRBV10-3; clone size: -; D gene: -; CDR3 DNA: TGTGCCATCAGTGCCCAGGGATATGGCTACACCTTC; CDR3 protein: CAISAQGYGYTF
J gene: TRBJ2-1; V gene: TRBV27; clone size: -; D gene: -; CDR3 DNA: TGTGCCAGCAGTCCCCGACTAGGAGGGGTCAATGAGCAGTTCTTC; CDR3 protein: CASSPRLGGVNEQFF
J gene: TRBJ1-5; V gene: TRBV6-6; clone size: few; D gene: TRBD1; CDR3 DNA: TGTGCCAGCAGTGAGACAGGGAGCAATCAGCCCCAGCATTTT; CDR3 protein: CASSETGSNQPQHF
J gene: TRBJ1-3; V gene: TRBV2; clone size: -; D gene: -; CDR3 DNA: TGTGCCAGCAGATCGGGACAATCTGGAAACACCATATATTTT; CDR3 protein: CASRSGQSGNTIYF
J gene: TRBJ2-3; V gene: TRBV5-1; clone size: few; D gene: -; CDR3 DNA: TGCGCCAGCAGCTTGGGGACCTCGCGAAGGGTCACAGATACGCAGTATTTT; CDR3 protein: CASSLGTSRRVTDTQYF
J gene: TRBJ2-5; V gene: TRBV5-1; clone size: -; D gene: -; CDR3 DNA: TGCGCCAGCAGCACCCTTAGTGGGAGTGGGACCCAGTACTTC; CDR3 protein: CASSTLSGSGTQYF